A selection of T cell receptor beta chains follows, all from one sample in a study of CD8 T cells in Susac syndrome. MiXCR was run by TCRdb on the immunoSEQ multiplex PCR reads, yielding one entry per CDR3 protein. The sample carries approximately 180,000 distinct CDR3 sequences, approximately 95% recorded once. Sequenced: CD4+ T cells from PBMCs. These receptors originate from a human donor with multiple sclerosis. Both conserved end residues are part of each CDR3. Fields, in order: V gene, J gene, D gene, clone size, CDR3 protein, CDR3 DNA. The D gene is left open where the match is weak. Not every row has a clone size; where given, it reads once, few, many or a size class.

V: TRBV6-2/TRBV6-3
J: TRBJ1-1
D: -
size: -
CDR3: CASRRDSGRLNTEAFF
DNA: TGTGCCAGCAGGAGAGACTCGGGACGGCTGAACACTGAAGCTTTCTTT

V: TRBV6-5
J: TRBJ2-6
D: -
size: -
CDR3: CASSYSGPGANVLTF
DNA: TGTGCCAGCAGTTACTCGGGTCCTGGGGCCAACGTCCTGACTTTC

V: TRBV24-1
J: TRBJ1-2
D: -
size: -
CDR3: CATSAGNGYTF
DNA: TGTGCCACCAGTGCAGGGAACGGCTACACCTTC

V: TRBV10-3
J: TRBJ2-7
D: TRBD1
size: -
CDR3: CAIRGQNFDEQYF
DNA: TGTGCCATCAGGGGACAGAACTTTGACGAGCAGTACTTC

V: TRBV20-1
J: TRBJ2-7
D: -
size: -
CDR3: CSARPTTRTRGVTYEQYF
DNA: TGCAGTGCTCGCCCTACGACCCGGACTCGGGGTGTAACCTACGAGCAGTACTTC

V: TRBV19
J: TRBJ2-2
D: -
size: -
CDR3: CASNTGNTGELFF
DNA: TGTGCCAGTAACACCGGGAACACCGGGGAGCTGTTTTTT

V: TRBV3-1
J: TRBJ1-2
D: -
size: -
CDR3: CASSQGRGPYGYTF
DNA: TGTGCCAGCAGCCAAGGGCGGGGGCCGTATGGCTACACCTTC

V: TRBV9
J: TRBJ2-5
D: -
size: -
CDR3: CASSVQGGVQETQYF
DNA: TGTGCCAGCAGCGTCCAAGGAGGGGTCCAAGAGACCCAGTACTTC

V: TRBV18
J: TRBJ1-6
D: TRBD1
size: -
CDR3: CASSPRPGVPGQGHSPLHF
DNA: TGTGCCAGCTCACCCAGACCTGGGGTTCCGGGACAGGGGCATTCACCCCTCCACTTT

V: TRBV7-9
J: TRBJ1-2
D: -
size: -
CDR3: CASSQEGVDGYTF
DNA: TGTGCCAGCTCACAAGAGGGCGTCGATGGCTACACCTTC

V: TRBV7-9
J: TRBJ2-7
D: TRBD1
size: once
CDR3: CASSLASTGNEQYF
DNA: TGTGCCAGCAGCTTAGCGTCGACAGGGAACGAGCAGTACTTC

V: TRBV2
J: TRBJ1-6
D: -
size: -
CDR3: CASMGGDSPLHF
DNA: TGTGCCAGCATGGGGGGGGATTCACCCCTCCACTTT

V: TRBV3-1
J: TRBJ1-2
D: -
size: -
CDR3: CAAGMGYGYTF
DNA: TGTGCCGCGGGAATGGGCTATGGCTACACCTTC

V: TRBV7-8
J: TRBJ2-3
D: -
size: -
CDR3: CASSLRGGTFTDTQYF
DNA: TGTGCCAGCAGCTTAAGGGGCGGAACCTTCACAGATACGCAGTATTTT

V: TRBV3-1
J: TRBJ1-1
D: -
size: -
CDR3: CASSLTGLTEAFF
DNA: TGTGCCAGCAGCCTTACAGGGCTTACTGAAGCTTTCTTT

V: TRBV6-2/TRBV6-3
J: TRBJ2-7
D: TRBD2
size: -
CDR3: CASSYGRGTSSYEQYF
DNA: TGTGCCAGCAGTTATGGGCGAGGGACTAGCTCCTACGAGCAGTACTTC

V: TRBV20-1
J: TRBJ2-5
D: TRBD2
size: -
CDR3: CSALTLAGGETQYF
DNA: TGCAGTGCTCTCACGCTAGCGGGAGGAGAGACCCAGTACTTC

V: TRBV7-3
J: TRBJ1-1
D: -
size: -
CDR3: CASSSQSNTEAFF
DNA: TGTGCCAGCAGCTCACAGTCGAACACTGAAGCTTTCTTT

V: TRBV20-1
J: TRBJ1-1
D: -
size: -
CDR3: CSARPQGPEAFF
DNA: TGCAGTGCTAGACCACAGGGTCCTGAAGCTTTCTTT

V: TRBV20-1
J: TRBJ1-1
D: -
size: -
CDR3: CSASSSAMSEAFF
DNA: TGCAGTGCTAGTTCGTCCGCCATGTCAGAAGCTTTCTTT

V: TRBV4-1
J: TRBJ2-2
D: -
size: -
CDR3: CASSRTGANTGELFF
DNA: TGCGCCAGCAGCCGGACCGGGGCGAACACCGGGGAGCTGTTTTTT

V: TRBV4-3
J: TRBJ2-7
D: TRBD2
size: -
CDR3: CASSITSGAGEQYF
DNA: TGCGCCAGCAGCATTACTAGCGGTGCGGGAGAGCAGTACTTC

V: TRBV27
J: TRBJ2-3
D: -
size: -
CDR3: CASRSVTDTQYF
DNA: TGTGCCAGCAGGAGTGTCACAGATACGCAGTATTTT

V: TRBV28
J: TRBJ2-1
D: TRBD2
size: -
CDR3: CASTRGGYNEQFF
DNA: TGTGCCAGCACACGGGGGGGCTACAATGAGCAGTTCTTC

V: TRBV27
J: TRBJ2-6
D: -
size: -
CDR3: CASSSLGGANVLTF
DNA: TGTGCCAGCAGTTCCCTAGGAGGGGCCAACGTCCTGACTTTC

V: TRBV7-9
J: TRBJ1-5
D: -
size: -
CDR3: CASSFGSDNNQPQHF
DNA: TGTGCCAGCAGCTTTGGGAGCGATAACAATCAGCCCCAGCATTTT

V: TRBV5-8
J: TRBJ2-4
D: -
size: -
CDR3: CASSSYAPPLAKNIQYF
DNA: TGTGCCAGCAGTTCCTACGCCCCCCCCCTAGCCAAAAACATTCAGTACTTC

V: TRBV5-6
J: TRBJ2-7
D: TRBD1
size: -
CDR3: CASRYRGLSYEQYF
DNA: TGTGCCAGCAGGTACAGGGGGCTCTCCTACGAGCAGTACTTC

V: TRBV2
J: TRBJ2-7
D: -
size: -
CDR3: CASGVDYEQYF
DNA: TGTGCCAGCGGGGTAGACTACGAGCAGTACTTC

V: TRBV3-1
J: TRBJ2-5
D: TRBD2
size: -
CDR3: CASSHPGTSQETQYF
DNA: TGTGCCAGCAGCCACCCTGGGACTAGCCAAGAGACCCAGTACTTC

V: TRBV20-1
J: TRBJ1-5
D: TRBD1
size: -
CDR3: CSARDAQGAIGRNQPQHF
DNA: TGCAGTGCTAGAGATGCTCAGGGGGCGATAGGTCGCAATCAGCCCCAGCATTTT

V: TRBV6-5
J: TRBJ2-7
D: TRBD2
size: -
CDR3: CASSYGGSLPYEQYF
DNA: TGTGCCAGCAGTTACGGCGGGAGTCTTCCCTACGAGCAGTACTTC

V: TRBV28
J: TRBJ1-5
D: -
size: -
CDR3: CASTSQRELPQHF
DNA: TGTGCCAGCACCTCACAACGGGAGCTGCCCCAGCATTTT

V: TRBV5-1
J: TRBJ2-3
D: TRBD1
size: -
CDR3: CASSSGRGRTDTQYF
DNA: TGCGCCAGCAGCTCGGGCAGGGGGCGGACAGATACGCAGTATTTT

V: TRBV4-1
J: TRBJ2-5
D: -
size: -
CDR3: CASRMVGGAETQYF
DNA: TGCGCCAGCAGGATGGTCGGAGGGGCGGAGACCCAGTACTTC

V: TRBV27
J: TRBJ1-4
D: -
size: -
CDR3: CASSLWGNEKLFF
DNA: TGTGCCAGCAGTTTATGGGGAAATGAAAAACTGTTTTTT

V: TRBV5-1
J: TRBJ1-1
D: TRBD1
size: -
CDR3: CASSLVGGRTEAFF
DNA: TGCGCCAGCAGCTTGGTAGGGGGCCGGACTGAAGCTTTCTTT

V: TRBV18
J: TRBJ2-5
D: -
size: -
CDR3: CASSSLDGPRETQYF
DNA: TGTGCCAGCTCTTCCCTAGACGGACCAAGGGAGACCCAGTACTTC

V: TRBV7-8
J: TRBJ2-1
D: -
size: -
CDR3: CASSSASYGNEQFF
DNA: TGTGCCAGCAGCTCTGCTAGTTATGGCAATGAGCAGTTCTTC

V: TRBV30
J: TRBJ1-4
D: -
size: -
CDR3: CAWSGVSNEKLFF
DNA: TGTGCCTGGTCAGGGGTATCTAATGAAAAACTGTTTTTT

V: TRBV9
J: TRBJ2-3
D: -
size: -
CDR3: CASSQRNGDTQYF
DNA: TGTGCCAGCAGCCAACGGAACGGAGATACGCAGTATTTT

V: TRBV6-5
J: TRBJ1-1
D: -
size: few
CDR3: CASSYGTFTEAFF
DNA: TGTGCCAGCAGTTACGGGACCTTCACTGAAGCTTTCTTT

V: TRBV7-2
J: TRBJ1-1
D: -
size: -
CDR3: CASSLQGLEAFF
DNA: TGTGCCAGCAGCTTACAGGGTCTTGAAGCTTTCTTT

V: TRBV15
J: TRBJ1-5
D: TRBD1
size: -
CDR3: CATSRGTGFNQPQHF
DNA: TGTGCCACCAGCAGAGGGACAGGGTTCAATCAGCCCCAGCATTTT

V: TRBV3-1
J: TRBJ2-1
D: -
size: -
CDR3: CASSLSSSPYNEQFF
DNA: TGTGCCAGCAGCCTCTCTAGCTCCCCCTACAATGAGCAGTTCTTC

V: TRBV29-1
J: TRBJ1-2
D: -
size: -
CDR3: CSVDPTNYGYTF
DNA: TGCAGCGTTGATCCGACTAACTATGGCTACACCTTC

V: TRBV29-1
J: TRBJ1-2
D: -
size: -
CDR3: CSVFDDGNYGYTF
DNA: TGCAGCGTCTTTGATGACGGTAACTATGGCTACACCTTC

V: TRBV27
J: TRBJ2-5
D: TRBD1
size: -
CDR3: CASRNRGLGGETQYF
DNA: TGTGCCAGCAGGAACAGGGGGCTAGGGGGAGAGACCCAGTACTTC

V: TRBV5-1
J: TRBJ1-2
D: -
size: -
CDR3: CASSIGNRGYTF
DNA: TGCGCCAGCAGCATCGGGAATCGCGGCTACACCTTC

V: TRBV10-3
J: TRBJ2-5
D: TRBD2
size: -
CDR3: CAIGLGETQYF
DNA: TGTGCCATCGGACTAGGAGAGACCCAGTACTTC

V: TRBV20-1
J: TRBJ1-1
D: -
size: -
CDR3: CSAEPGHQNTEAFF
DNA: TGCAGTGCTGAGCCGGGACATCAGAACACTGAAGCTTTCTTT

V: TRBV19
J: TRBJ2-1
D: TRBD1
size: -
CDR3: CASSHRRDRGLGEQFF
DNA: TGTGCCAGTAGCCACCGCCGGGACAGGGGGCTTGGTGAGCAGTTCTTC

V: TRBV28
J: TRBJ1-5
D: -
size: -
CDR3: CASSLFGLRQPQHF
DNA: TGTGCCAGCAGTTTATTCGGGCTTCGACAGCCCCAGCATTTT

V: TRBV24-1
J: TRBJ2-7
D: TRBD1
size: -
CDR3: CATNKKRTGPISIYEQYF
DNA: TGTGCCACCAATAAGAAACGGACAGGGCCCATATCCATCTACGAGCAGTACTTC